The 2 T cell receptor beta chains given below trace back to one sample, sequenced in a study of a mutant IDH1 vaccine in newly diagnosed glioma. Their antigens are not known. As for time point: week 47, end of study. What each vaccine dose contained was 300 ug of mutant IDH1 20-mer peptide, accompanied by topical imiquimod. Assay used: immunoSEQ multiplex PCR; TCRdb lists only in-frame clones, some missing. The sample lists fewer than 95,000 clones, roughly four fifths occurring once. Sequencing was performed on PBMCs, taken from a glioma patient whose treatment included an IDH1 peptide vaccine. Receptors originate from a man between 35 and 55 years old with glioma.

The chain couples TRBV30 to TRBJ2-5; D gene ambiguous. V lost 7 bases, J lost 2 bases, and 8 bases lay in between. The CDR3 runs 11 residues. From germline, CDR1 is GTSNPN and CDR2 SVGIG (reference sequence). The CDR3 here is CASRFQETQYF. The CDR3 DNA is TGTGCCTCCAGGTTTCAAGAGACCCAGTACTTC.

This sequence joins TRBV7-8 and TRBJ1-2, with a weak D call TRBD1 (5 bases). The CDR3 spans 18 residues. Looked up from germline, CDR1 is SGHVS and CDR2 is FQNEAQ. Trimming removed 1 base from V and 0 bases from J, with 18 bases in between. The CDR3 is CASSLGGGAGRTNYGYTF. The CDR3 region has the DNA TGTGCCAGCAGCTTAGGTGGCGGAGCGGGACGGACTAACTATGGCTACACCTTC.